The 30 T cell receptor beta chains below all came from one sample that was sequenced in a study of blood T cell repertoires in COVID-19. Only in-frame clones appear in the TCRdb table, and some are missing; sequencing was by immunoSEQ multiplex PCR. The sample has approximately 220,000 clones; roughly 83% are singletons. Material: PBMCs or T cells enriched from blood (not recorded which). The receptors come from a woman aged 40 to 55 with acute COVID-19.

The genes are TRBV5-1 and TRBJ2-7; tentative D call: TRBD2 (6 bases). CDR3 length equals 16 residues. Germline V gene data show CDR1 as SGHRS and CDR2 as YFSETQ. V shed 1 base and J shed 0 bases, with 14 bases lying between them. The CDR3: CASSLSGSGPSYEQYF. CDR3 bases: TGCGCCAGCAGCTTGTCGGGTAGCGGACCCTCCTACGAGCAGTACTTC.

The chain carries TRBV30 and TRBJ1-4, with a tentative D call TRBD1 (6 bases). Germline-derived CDR1 and CDR2 are GTSNPN and SVGIG (reference sequence). V was shortened by 0 bases and J by 8 bases, with 16 bases between the two germline ends. The CDR3 runs to 15 residues. CDR3 loop: CAWSVRSGVWEKLFF. The CDR3 coding sequence is TGTGCCTGGAGTGTACGCTCAGGGGTGTGGGAAAAACTGTTTTTT. Drawing the rest from reference TRBV30 and TRBJ1-4, the complete variable domain is SQTIHQWPATLVQPVGSPLSLECTVEGTSNPNLYWYRQAAGRGLQLLFYSVGIGQISSEVPQNLSASRPQDRQFILSSKKLLLSDSGFYLCAWSVRSGVWEKLFFGSGTQLSVL.

V and J are TRBV7-2 and TRBJ1-6, with TRBD1 identical over 10 bases. CDR3 length: 13 amino acids. The trim removed 5 bases at V and 12 bases at J, leaving 4 bases unmatched. Germline V gives CDR1 SGHTA, CDR2 FQGNSA. CDR3 in DNA: TGTGCCAGCAGCCCGGGGACAGGGGAACCCCTCCACTTT. This gives the protein CASSPGTGEPLHF. Complete variable domain (other parts from reference TRBV7-2 and TRBJ1-6): GAGVSQSPSNKVTEKGKDVELRCDPISGHTALYWYRQSLGQGLEFLIYFQGNSAPDKSGLPSDRFSAERTGGSVSTLTIQRTQQEDSAVYLCASSPGTGEPLHFGNGTRLTVT.

This clone has at least ten counts. The J gene is TRBJ1-1, the V gene TRBV6-2 or TRBV6-3, with D hard to call. From germline, CDR1 is MNHEY and CDR2 SVGEGT. V lost 2 bases and J lost 0, with 13 bases in between. This CDR3 is built from 16 residues. CDR3 coding DNA: TGTGCCAGCAGTTACACCCCCGCGAGGATGAACACTGAAGCTTTCTTT. Amino acid sequence: CASSYTPARMNTEAFF.

This chain joins TRBV5-1 and TRBJ2-3; 7 nucleotides line up with TRBD2. With V trimmed by 6 bases and J by 6 bases, 10 bases remained unmatched. The CDR3 has 14 amino acids. CDR1 and CDR2 from the germline V gene are SGHRS and YFSETQ. The CDR3 here is CASTEAAGVDTQYF. The DNA for the CDR3 is TGCGCCAGCACCGAGGCTGCGGGAGTCGATACGCAGTATTTT. The full variable domain, its missing parts supplied by reference TRBV5-1 and TRBJ2-3, is KAGVTQTPRYLIKTRGQQVTLSCSPISGHRSVSWYQQTPGQGLQFLFEYFSETQRNKGNFPGRFSGRQFSNSRSEMNVSTLELGDSALYLCASTEAAGVDTQYFGPGTRLTVL.

This clone was observed once. The V and J genes are TRBV6-5 and TRBJ1-1; no reliable D call. Trimming pared 8 bases from V and 11 bases from J, leaving 21 bases between. The CDR3 is 13 amino acids. Germline V CDR1 and CDR2: MNHEY, SVGAGI. The CDR3: CASLEVITMPAFF. CDR3 nucleotide sequence: TGTGCCAGCTTAGAAGTTATAACTATGCCGGCTTTCTTT.

This clone was seen many times. The rearrangement uses TRBV25-1 and TRBJ2-7; no definite D call. The CDR3 has 13 amino acids. From germline, CDR1 is MGHDK and CDR2 SYGVNS. Deletions cut 4 bases from V and 3 bases from J, with 10 bases between. The CDR3 region is CASSGWPFYEQYF. The DNA for the CDR3 is TGTGCCAGCAGTGGATGGCCTTTCTACGAGCAGTACTTC.

The chain employs TRBV28 and TRBJ2-5, with 7 bases matching TRBD1. J gave up 3 bases and V 2 bases, and 6 bases lay outside the gene matches. The germline V gene encodes CDR1 MDHEN and CDR2 SYDVKM. There are 15 residues in the CDR3. The CDR3 DNA is TGTGCCAGCAGTTTAGGACAGGAGAAAAAAGAGACCCAGTACTTC. Its translation is CASSLGQEKKETQYF. Using reference TRBV28 and TRBJ2-5 for the parts outside the CDR3, the full variable domain is DVKVTQSSRYLVKRTGEKVFLECVQDMDHENMFWYRQDPGLGLRLIYFSYDVKMKEKGDIPEGYSVSREKKERFSLILESASTNQTSMYLCASSLGQEKKETQYFGPGTRLLVL.

This clone has only one observation. The genes are TRBV24-1 and TRBJ2-7; D possibly corresponds to TRBD1 (6 bases). CDR1 and CDR2 (germline): KGHDR, SFDVKD. Trimming cost V 0 bases and J 2 bases, with 13 bases left between them. The CDR3 has 16 residues. The CDR3 coding sequence is TGTGCCACCAGTGATTTGCAGCCAGGGGAACCCTACGAGCAGTACTTC. Protein product: CATSDLQPGEPYEQYF.

This chain links TRBV4-2 with TRBJ2-5; D might be TRBD2 (6 bases). V was pared by 4 bases and J by 3 bases, with 15 bases between. The CDR3 covers 15 residues. Germline values: CDR1 LGHNA, CDR2 YNFKEQ. The CDR3 sequence is CASSRTEGSKETQYF. In nucleotides, the CDR3 is TGTGCCAGCAGCCGGACGGAGGGGTCCAAAGAGACCCAGTACTTC.

The V call is TRBV5-1, the J call TRBJ1-2; 7 positions agree with TRBD1. This CDR3 has 14 residues. Per the germline V gene, CDR1 is SGHRS and CDR2 is YFSETQ. V dropped 4 bases and J dropped 6; count of bases not matched to a gene: 9. The CDR3 DNA sequence: TGCGCCAGCAGCCACGACAGGGCCTTAGATGGCTACACCTTC. Encoded protein: CASSHDRALDGYTF.

The CDR3 is CASSLDGTGSRYNSPLHF. The CDR3 nucleotides read TGTGCCAGCAGCTTAGATGGGACAGGGTCTCGATATAATTCACCCCTCCACTTT. The V call is TRBV7-2, the J call TRBJ1-6; 9 bases match TRBD1. Trimming at V came to 1 base and at J to 4 bases, leaving 8 bases not matched to a gene. Germline V gene sequence: CDR1 SGHTA, CDR2 FQGNSA. The CDR3 covers 18 residues.

The V gene is TRBV27, the J gene TRBJ1-5, with TRBD1 identical over 7 bases. Per germline, CDR1 MNHEY and CDR2 SMNVEV (reference sequence). J lost 9 bases, V lost 4 bases, and 6 bases had no gene match. The CDR3 is 13 residues long. CDR3 in amino acids: CASSSNRGGPQHF. The CDR3 region has the DNA TGTGCCAGCAGTTCGAACAGGGGCGGGCCCCAGCATTTT.

This sequence joins TRBV29-1 and TRBJ1-4, with D possibly matching TRBD1 (5 bases). The CDR3 runs to 14 residues. Germline CDR1 and CDR2: SQVTM and ANQGSEA. Between the trimmed V and J ends, which lost 7 bases and 3 bases, there was a span of 15 bases. The CDR3 spells CSATKGASNEKLFF. The CDR3 coding sequence is TGCAGCGCGACGAAAGGGGCTTCTAATGAAAAACTGTTTTTT.

V gene TRBV5-1 combines with J gene TRBJ2-3; TRBD2 agrees at 9 bases. The CDR3 runs 15 residues. The V gene's germline CDR1 is SGHRS and CDR2 YFSETQ. V was clipped by 7 bases and J by 3 bases; unmatched bases: 9. This CDR3 is CASQEPAGGTDTQYF. For the CDR3, the DNA is TGCGCCAGCCAGGAGCCAGCGGGGGGAACAGATACGCAGTATTTT.

This rearrangement joins TRBV19 to TRBJ1-5; D uncertain. This CDR3 has 13 residues. V shed 0 bases and J shed 7 bases, with 7 bases lying between them. Germline CDR1 is LNHDA and CDR2 is SQIVND (reference sequence). This CDR3 reads CASSIDRGQPQHF. The CDR3, as DNA: TGTGCCAGTAGTATAGATCGGGGACAGCCCCAGCATTTT. Using reference TRBV19 and TRBJ1-5 for the parts outside the CDR3, the full variable domain is DGGITQSPKYLFRKEGQNVTLSCEQNLNHDAMYWYRQDPGQGLRLIYYSQIVNDFQKGDIAEGYSVSREKKESFPLTVTSAQKNPTAFYLCASSIDRGQPQHFGDGTRLSIL.

V and J are TRBV12-3 or TRBV12-4 and TRBJ1-2; 11 bases are shared with TRBD1. With V trimmed by 6 bases and J by 8 bases, 5 bases remained unmatched. The CDR3 covers 13 residues. CDR3 residues: CASRAGTGGGYTF. Written as DNA, the CDR3 is TGTGCCAGCAGGGCCGGGACAGGGGGAGGCTACACCTTC.

This chain joins TRBV5-6 and TRBJ1-1; maybe TRBD1 (6 bases). The CDR3 sequence is 15 residues long. V dropped 2 bases and J dropped 4 bases, with 15 bases sitting between them. Germline CDR1 is SGHDT and CDR2 is YYEEEE. For the CDR3, the DNA is TGTGCCAGCAGCTTCGTAGGGGGGGCGGGCACTGAAGCTTTCTTT. Translating it yields CASSFVGGAGTEAFF.

In this sample, this clone turned up once. The chain carries TRBV29-1 and TRBJ2-6, with 7 bases fitting TRBD1. This CDR3 spans 17 amino acids. J lost 1 base, V lost 6 bases, and 12 bases had no gene match. Germline V gene data show CDR1 as SQVTM and CDR2 as ANQGSEA. The chain's CDR3 is CSVGTGTAKSGANVLTF. Here the CDR3 DNA reads TGCAGCGTGGGGACCGGGACAGCAAAGTCTGGGGCCAACGTCCTGACTTTC.

The chain recombines TRBV4-1 with TRBJ2-1, with D unclear. Germline V lookup: CDR1 MGHRA, CDR2 YSYEKL. Trimming pared 0 bases from V and 4 bases from J, leaving 13 bases between. The CDR3 is 16 amino acids. The CDR3 is CASSQEAQQPYNEQFF. As DNA, the CDR3 is TGCGCCAGCAGCCAAGAGGCACAGCAGCCATACAATGAGCAGTTCTTC.

This clone was seen a single time. The chain uses TRBV5-1 and TRBJ2-1; 15 bases map to TRBD2. The V gene's germline CDR1 is SGHRS and CDR2 YFSETQ. This CDR3 is 15 amino acids long. The trim removed 0 bases at V and 9 bases at J, leaving 1 base unmatched. The CDR3 DNA sequence: TGCGCCAGCAGCTTGGGGACTAGCGGGAGGGCTGAGCAGTTCTTC. Its protein product is CASSLGTSGRAEQFF.

This clone was observed a handful of times. The chain is built from TRBV5-8 and TRBJ2-7; no clear D gene. The ends were cut back, 7 bases at V and 6 bases at J, with 11 bases in the middle. This CDR3 has 11 amino acids. Germline V gives CDR1 SGHTS, CDR2 YDEGEE. The CDR3 nucleotides read TGTGCCAGCGGGCTCTTGGTCGAGCAGTACTTC. It translates to CASGLLVEQYF. Based on the CDR3 plus reference TRBV5-8 and TRBJ2-7, the full variable domain is EAGVTQSPTHLIKTRGQQATLRCSPISGHTSVYWYQQALGLGLQFLLWYDEGEERNRGNFPPRFSGRQFPNYSSELNVNALELEDSALYLCASGLLVEQYFGPGTRLTVT.

V gene TRBV5-5 combines with J gene TRBJ2-2; 7 nucleotides match TRBD2. Germline values: CDR1 SGHKS, CDR2 YYEKEE (reference sequence). J lost 1 base, V lost 4 bases, and 7 bases had no gene match. This CDR3 is 16 amino acids long. The CDR3 loop reads CASSHGPGGNTGELFF. DNA for the CDR3: TGTGCCAGCAGCCATGGACCGGGAGGGAACACCGGGGAGCTGTTTTTT.

The rearrangement joins TRBV30 to TRBJ1-2; 9 bases align to TRBD1. The germline gives CDR1 GTSNPN, CDR2 SVGIG (reference sequence). With 0 bases clipped from V and 4 bases from J, the junction kept 3 bases outside the gene matches. The CDR3 length is 14 residues. CDR3: CAWSVQDRGYGYTF. CDR3 coding DNA: TGTGCCTGGAGTGTACAGGACAGGGGCTATGGCTACACCTTC.

The chain recombines TRBV7-8 with TRBJ2-3; D remains ambiguous. The CDR3 spans 15 residues. Germline CDR1 is SGHVS and CDR2 is FQNEAQ. V gave up 1 base and J gave up 3 bases, with 11 bases separating them. CDR3 residues: CASSLVGMRTDTQYF. For the CDR3, the DNA is TGTGCCAGCAGCTTAGTAGGCATGAGGACAGATACGCAGTATTTT.

This clone has just a few counts. The chain recombines TRBV10-2 with TRBJ2-3; D unclear. The CDR3 totals 14 residues. In germline, CDR1 is WSHSY, CDR2 SAAADI. Trimming removed 8 bases from V and 2 bases from J, with 14 bases in between. Here the CDR3 DNA reads TGCGCCAGCGCACCTATGTCCCTCACAGATACGCAGTATTTT. Translation: CASAPMSLTDTQYF.

The chain has TRBV30 and TRBJ1-1; the D gene is possibly TRBD1 (6 bases). Germline values: CDR1 GTSNPN, CDR2 SVGIG (reference sequence). The CDR3 loop spans 16 amino acids. V shed 3 bases and J shed 1 base, with 18 bases lying between them. The chain's CDR3 is CAWRPGGGRWNTEAFF. DNA of the CDR3: TGTGCCTGGAGGCCCGGGGGGGGCCGGTGGAACACTGAAGCTTTCTTT.

V usage is TRBV30 and J usage is TRBJ1-2; weak D call: TRBD1 (5 bases). The CDR3 totals 14 residues. V lost 3 bases and J lost 4, with 15 bases in between. Germline loops: CDR1 GTSNPN, CDR2 SVGIG (reference sequence). The CDR3 loop is CAWRGGEESYGYTF. In nucleotides, the CDR3 is TGTGCCTGGAGAGGAGGGGAAGAGAGCTATGGCTACACCTTC. The entire variable domain, with the rest obtained from reference TRBV30 and TRBJ1-2, is as follows: SQTIHQWPATLVQPVGSPLSLECTVEGTSNPNLYWYRQAAGRGLQLLFYSVGIGQISSEVPQNLSASRPQDRQFILSSKKLLLSDSGFYLCAWRGGEESYGYTFGSGTRLTVV.

The chain uses TRBV5-1 and TRBJ1-1; D is uncertain. Germline values: CDR1 SGHRS, CDR2 YFSETQ. This CDR3 comprises 13 residues. V lost 0 bases and J 3 bases, leaving 6 bases between the germline ends. The CDR3 protein is CASSLGRDTEAFF. The CDR3, as DNA: TGCGCCAGCAGCTTGGGGAGGGACACTGAAGCTTTCTTT. The whole variable domain, remainder taken from reference TRBV5-1 and TRBJ1-1, is KAGVTQTPRYLIKTRGQQVTLSCSPISGHRSVSWYQQTPGQGLQFLFEYFSETQRNKGNFPGRFSGRQFSNSRSEMNVSTLELGDSALYLCASSLGRDTEAFFGQGTRLTVV.

Details on this clone: A read error may produce the germline difference seen at one junction end. The V and J genes are TRBV20-1 and TRBJ2-1; D uncertain. CDR3 length: 11 residues. CDR1 and CDR2 (germline): DFQATT, SNEGSKA (reference sequence). CDR3 coding DNA: TGCAGTGCAAGAGACGGGTGGGAGCAGTTCTTC. Its protein is CSARDGWEQFF.